These 9 T cell receptor beta chains originate from one sample sequenced in a study of Graves' ophthalmopathy and Graves' hyperthyroidism. RNA transcripts were the template, and TCR beta CDR3 regions were amplified from them. First-round RT-PCR relied on HTBI primers, and a second-round multiplex PCR came next. Using its own MiXCR run on the multiplex PCR reads, TCRdb lists one record per CDR3 protein. The sample lists about 740,000 distinct CDR3 sequences, around 40% occurring once. Specimen: peripheral blood. Receptor source: an adult man with Graves' ophthalmopathy.

This clonotype was found once. The chain links TRBV20-1 to TRBJ2-5, with 7 positions matching TRBD1. V dropped 4 bases and J dropped 5; count of bases not matched to a gene: 10. This CDR3 region has 14 residues. Germline CDR1 is DFQATT and CDR2 is SNEGSKA (reference sequence). In nucleotides, the CDR3 is TGCAGTGCTATATATACAGGGGTTGGGGAGACCCAGTACTTC. Residues: CSAIYTGVGETQYF.

The chain uses TRBV7-9 and TRBJ1-1; D unresolved. The V and J ends lost 8 bases and 1 base respectively, with 8 bases between them. CDR3 length: 12 amino acids. Germline V lookup: CDR1 SEHNR, CDR2 FQNEAQ (reference sequence). DNA for the CDR3: TGTGCCAGCCTTAACAGGAACACTGAAGCTTTCTTT. It codes for CASLNRNTEAFF.

This clonotype turned up a few times. This chain links TRBV27 with TRBJ1-5; TRBD1 is a possible D gene (5 bases). With 6 bases removed from V and 6 bases from J, the gap between germline ends came to 18 bases. The CDR3 is 15 residues long. The germline V gene encodes CDR1 MNHEY and CDR2 SMNVEV (reference sequence). CDR3 DNA: TGTGCCAGCAGCGTTTGGGGAGGGGTGGGTCAGCCCCAGCATTTT. This encodes CASSVWGGVGQPQHF.

This clonotype was seen repeatedly, ten times or more. The chain is built from TRBV29-1 and TRBJ2-6, with D possibly matching TRBD2 (6 bases). The CDR3 runs to 16 residues. V shed 3 bases and J shed 3 bases, with 15 bases lying between them. Germline CDR1 reads SQVTM; CDR2 reads ANQGSEA. This chain's CDR3 is CSVEQGGLLGANVLTF. CDR3 sequence (DNA): TGCAGCGTTGAGCAGGGAGGTCTCCTTGGGGCCAACGTCCTGACTTTC.

The rearrangement uses TRBV29-1 and TRBJ1-5; D not certain. V shed 7 bases and J shed 0 bases, with 10 bases lying between them. This CDR3 spans 13 amino acids. Germline V lookup: CDR1 SQVTM, CDR2 ANQGSEA. CDR3 sequence: CSERRRSNQPQHF. CDR3 nucleotide sequence: TGCAGCGAGCGGAGACGTAGCAATCAGCCCCAGCATTTT. Drawing the rest from reference TRBV29-1 and TRBJ1-5, the complete variable domain is SAVISQKPSRDICQRGTSLTIQCQVDSQVTMMFWYRQQPGQSLTLIATANQGSEATYESGFVIDKFPISRPNLTFSTLTVSNMSPEDSSIYLCSERRRSNQPQHFGDGTRLSIL.

This clonotype was detected many times. J is TRBJ1-1 and V is TRBV29-1; D is perhaps TRBD1 (6 bases). The germline V and J ends were trimmed by 5 bases and 4 bases, with 11 bases remaining between them. CDR3 length: 12 amino acids. CDR1 is SQVTM and CDR2 is ANQGSEA in the germline V gene. The CDR3 is CSVYREATEAFF. The CDR3, as DNA: TGCAGCGTTTACAGGGAGGCCACTGAAGCTTTCTTT.

Ten or more counts support this clonotype. CDR3 coding DNA: TGTGCCATCAGTGGGGAGCTTAACACAGGGGGCGTTAATTCACCCCTCCACTTT. This sequence encodes CAISGELNTGGVNSPLHF. The rearrangement links TRBV10-3 to TRBJ1-6; 9 bases line up with TRBD1. After removal of 4 bases from V and 6 bases from J, the junction contained 13 bases not matched to a gene. The V gene's germline CDR1 is ENHRY and CDR2 SYGVKD. This CDR3 spans 18 amino acids.

This clonotype has ten or more counts. The chain recombines TRBV7-3 with TRBJ1-6; the match to TRBD1 covers 7 bases. CDR1 SGHTA and CDR2 FQGTGA come from the germline V gene. Trimming at V came to 2 bases and at J to 5 bases, leaving 3 bases not matched to a gene. This CDR3 is built from 15 residues. Here the CDR3 reads CASSLSGGNNSPLHF. The CDR3 region has the DNA TGTGCCAGCAGCTTATCAGGGGGGAATAATTCACCCCTCCACTTT.

The gene calls are TRBV7-2 and TRBJ2-7, with D tentatively TRBD2 (5 bases). Trimming removed 1 base at V and 1 base at J, with 11 bases between. The CDR3 is 15 amino acids. Germline-derived CDR1 and CDR2 are SGHTA and FQGNSA. This chain's CDR3 is CASSLDPEGSYEQYF. The CDR3 DNA sequence: TGTGCCAGCAGCTTAGATCCTGAGGGTTCCTACGAGCAGTACTTC.